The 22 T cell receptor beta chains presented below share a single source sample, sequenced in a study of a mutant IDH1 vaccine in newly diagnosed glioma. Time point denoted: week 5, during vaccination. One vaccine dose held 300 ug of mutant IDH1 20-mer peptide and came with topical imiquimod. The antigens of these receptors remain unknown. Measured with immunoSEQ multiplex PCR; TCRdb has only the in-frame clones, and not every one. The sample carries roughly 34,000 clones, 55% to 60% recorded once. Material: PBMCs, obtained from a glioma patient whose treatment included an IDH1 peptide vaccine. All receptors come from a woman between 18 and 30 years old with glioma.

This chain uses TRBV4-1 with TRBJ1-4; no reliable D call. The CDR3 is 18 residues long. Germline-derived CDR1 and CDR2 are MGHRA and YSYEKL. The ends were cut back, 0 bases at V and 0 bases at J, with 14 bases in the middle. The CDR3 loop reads CASSQDRAARTTNEKLFF. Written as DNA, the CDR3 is TGCGCCAGCAGCCAAGATAGGGCCGCGAGAACAACTAATGAAAAACTGTTTTTT.

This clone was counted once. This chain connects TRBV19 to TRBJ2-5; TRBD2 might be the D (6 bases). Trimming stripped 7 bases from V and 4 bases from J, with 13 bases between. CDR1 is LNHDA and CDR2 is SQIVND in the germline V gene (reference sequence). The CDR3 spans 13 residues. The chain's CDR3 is CASNPGDRETQYF. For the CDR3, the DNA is TGTGCCAGTAATCCGGGGGATCGAGAGACCCAGTACTTC.

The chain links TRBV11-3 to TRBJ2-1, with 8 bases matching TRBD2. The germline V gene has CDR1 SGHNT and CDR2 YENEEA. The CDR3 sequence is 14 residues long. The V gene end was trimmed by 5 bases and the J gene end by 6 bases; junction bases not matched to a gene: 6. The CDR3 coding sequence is TGTGCCAGCAGCCATAGCGGGACCCCCAATGAGCAGTTCTTC. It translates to CASSHSGTPNEQFF.

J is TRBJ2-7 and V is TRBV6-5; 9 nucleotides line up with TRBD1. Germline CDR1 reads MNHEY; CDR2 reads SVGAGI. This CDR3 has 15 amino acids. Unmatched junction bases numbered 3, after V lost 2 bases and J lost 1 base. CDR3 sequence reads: CASSYTGGSSYEQYF. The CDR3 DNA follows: TGTGCCAGCAGTTACACAGGGGGCTCGTCCTACGAGCAGTACTTC.

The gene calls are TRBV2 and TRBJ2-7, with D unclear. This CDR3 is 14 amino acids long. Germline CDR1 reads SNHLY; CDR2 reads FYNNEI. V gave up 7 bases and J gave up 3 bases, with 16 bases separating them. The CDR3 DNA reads TGTGCCAGCAAATTTATGGTAAGCGACTACGAGCAGTACTTC. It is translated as CASKFMVSDYEQYF.

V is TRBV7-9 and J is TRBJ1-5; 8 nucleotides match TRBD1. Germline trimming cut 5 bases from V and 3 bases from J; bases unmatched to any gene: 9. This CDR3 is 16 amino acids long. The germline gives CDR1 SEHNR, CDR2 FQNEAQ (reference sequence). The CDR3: CASSLGQGGTNQPQHF. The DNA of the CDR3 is TGTGCCAGCAGCCTTGGACAGGGTGGGACCAATCAGCCCCAGCATTTT.

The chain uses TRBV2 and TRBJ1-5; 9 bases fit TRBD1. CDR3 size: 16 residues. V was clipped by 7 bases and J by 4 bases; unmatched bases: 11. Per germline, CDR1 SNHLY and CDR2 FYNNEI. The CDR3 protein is CASTAVTGGRNQPQHF. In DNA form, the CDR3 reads TGTGCCAGCACCGCGGTAACAGGGGGCAGGAATCAGCCCCAGCATTTT.

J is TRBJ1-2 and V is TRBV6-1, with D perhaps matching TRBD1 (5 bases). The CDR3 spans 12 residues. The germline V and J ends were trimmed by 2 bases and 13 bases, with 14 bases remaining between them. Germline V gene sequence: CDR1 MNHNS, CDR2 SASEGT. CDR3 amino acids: CASSEPGAPATF. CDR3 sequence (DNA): TGTGCCAGCAGTGAACCCGGGGCCCCAGCCACCTTC.

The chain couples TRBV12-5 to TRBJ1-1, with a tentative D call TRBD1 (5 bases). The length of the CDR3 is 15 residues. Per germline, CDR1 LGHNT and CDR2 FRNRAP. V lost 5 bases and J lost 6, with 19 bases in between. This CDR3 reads CASGPGRGNGAEAFF. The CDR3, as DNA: TGTGCTAGTGGTCCCGGTCGGGGGAACGGGGCTGAAGCTTTCTTT.

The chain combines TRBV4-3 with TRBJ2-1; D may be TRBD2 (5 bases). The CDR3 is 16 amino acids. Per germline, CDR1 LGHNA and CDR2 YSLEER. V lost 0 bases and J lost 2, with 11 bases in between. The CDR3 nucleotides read TGCGCCAGCAGCCAAGAGGGCCTAGCAACCTACAATGAGCAGTTCTTC. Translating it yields CASSQEGLATYNEQFF.

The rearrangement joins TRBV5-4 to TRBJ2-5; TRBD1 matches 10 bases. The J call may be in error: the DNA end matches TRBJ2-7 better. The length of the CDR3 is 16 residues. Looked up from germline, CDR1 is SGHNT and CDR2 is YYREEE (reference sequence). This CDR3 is CASSPGGTGVTYEQYF. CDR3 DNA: TGTGCCAGCAGCCCGGGAGGGACAGGGGTGACCTACGAGCAGTACTTC.

The CDR3 spells CASGGAISGANVLTF. The DNA for the CDR3 is TGTGCTAGCGGGGGGGCCATTAGTGGGGCCAACGTCCTGACTTTC. V is TRBV6-5 and J is TRBJ2-6; 11 bases are shared with TRBD2. The CDR3 runs to 15 residues. Germline lookup yields CDR1 MNHEY and CDR2 SVGAGI.

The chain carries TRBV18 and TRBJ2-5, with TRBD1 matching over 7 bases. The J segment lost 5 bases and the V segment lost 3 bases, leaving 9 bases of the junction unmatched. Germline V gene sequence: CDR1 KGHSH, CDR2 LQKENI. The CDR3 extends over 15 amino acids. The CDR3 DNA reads TGTGCCAGCTCACCTTCCAACAGGGGTAGGGAGACCCAGTACTTC. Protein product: CASSPSNRGRETQYF. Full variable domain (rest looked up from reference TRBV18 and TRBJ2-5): NAGVMQNPRHLVRRRGQEARLRCSPMKGHSHVYWYRQLPEEGLKFMVYLQKENIIDESGMPKERFSAEFPKEGPSILRIQQVVRGDSAAYFCASSPSNRGRETQYFGPGTRLLVL.

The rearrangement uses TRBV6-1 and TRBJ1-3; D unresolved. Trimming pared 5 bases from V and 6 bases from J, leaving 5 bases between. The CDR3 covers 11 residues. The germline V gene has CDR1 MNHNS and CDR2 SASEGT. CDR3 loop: CASSYLNTIYF. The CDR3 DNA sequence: TGTGCCAGCAGTTACCTAAACACCATATATTTT.

CDR3 sequence: CASSTQEGDSPLHF. The CDR3 region has the DNA TGCGCCAGCAGCACCCAGGAGGGGGATTCACCCCTCCACTTT. The chain has TRBV5-1 and TRBJ1-6; possible D gene TRBD1, 6 bases. V lost 4 bases and J 8 bases, leaving 13 bases between the germline ends. CDR1 is SGHRS and CDR2 is YFSETQ in the germline V gene. CDR3 length: 14 residues.

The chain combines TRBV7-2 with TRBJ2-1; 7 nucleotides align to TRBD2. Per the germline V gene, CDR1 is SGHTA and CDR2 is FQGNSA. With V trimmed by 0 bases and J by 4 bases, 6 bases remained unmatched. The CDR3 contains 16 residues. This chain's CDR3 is CASSLAAGAQYNEQFF. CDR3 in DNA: TGTGCCAGCAGCTTAGCGGCGGGAGCCCAATACAATGAGCAGTTCTTC.

The CDR3 region is CASGTGQGSYEQYF. DNA for the CDR3: TGTGCTAGTGGTACGGGACAGGGGTCCTACGAGCAGTACTTC. The chain joins TRBV12-5 to TRBJ2-7; 10 nucleotides line up with TRBD1. J was trimmed by 1 base and V by 5 bases; bases with no gene match: 2. Germline V gene data show CDR1 as LGHNT and CDR2 as FRNRAP. The CDR3 extends over 14 amino acids.

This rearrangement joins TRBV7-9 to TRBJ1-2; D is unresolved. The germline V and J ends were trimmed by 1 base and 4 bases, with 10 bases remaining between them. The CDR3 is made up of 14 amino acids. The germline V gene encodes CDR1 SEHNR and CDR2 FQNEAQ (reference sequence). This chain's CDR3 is CASSLGETFYGYTF. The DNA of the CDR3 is TGTGCCAGCAGCTTAGGGGAGACATTCTATGGCTACACCTTC.

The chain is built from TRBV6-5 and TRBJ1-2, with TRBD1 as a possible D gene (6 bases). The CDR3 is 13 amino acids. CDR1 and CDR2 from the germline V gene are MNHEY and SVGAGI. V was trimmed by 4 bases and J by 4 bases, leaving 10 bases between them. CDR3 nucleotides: TGTGCCAGCAGTTTCGGACAGATCTATGGCTACACCTTC. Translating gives CASSFGQIYGYTF.

CDR3 amino acids: CASSLDRGIQYF. DNA for the CDR3: TGTGCCAGCAGCTTAGATAGGGGCATTCAGTACTTC. The chain is built from TRBV7-9 and TRBJ2-4; D possibly corresponds to TRBD1 (5 bases). Germline V gene sequence: CDR1 SEHNR, CDR2 FQNEAQ (reference sequence). The CDR3 extends over 12 amino acids. V was pared by 1 base and J by 9 bases, with 7 bases between. Full variable domain (missing parts from reference TRBV7-9 and TRBJ2-4): DTGVSQNPRHKITKRGQNVTFRCDPISEHNRLYWYRQTLGQGPEFLTYFQNEAQLEKSRLLSDRFSAERPKGSFSTLEIQRTEQGDSAMYLCASSLDRGIQYFGAGTRLSVL.

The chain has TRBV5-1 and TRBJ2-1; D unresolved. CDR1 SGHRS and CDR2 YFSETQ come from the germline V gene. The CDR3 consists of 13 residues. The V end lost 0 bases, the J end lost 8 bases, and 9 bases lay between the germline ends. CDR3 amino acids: CASSLVGRDEQFF. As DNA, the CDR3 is TGCGCCAGCAGCTTGGTGGGTCGAGATGAGCAGTTCTTC.

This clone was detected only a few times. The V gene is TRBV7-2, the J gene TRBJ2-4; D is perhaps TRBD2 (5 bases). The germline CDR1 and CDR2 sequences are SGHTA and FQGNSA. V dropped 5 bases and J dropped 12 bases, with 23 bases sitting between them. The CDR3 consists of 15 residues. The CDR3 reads CASSQNIPGSNPQYF. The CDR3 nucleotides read TGTGCCAGCAGCCAAAATATACCGGGGAGTAATCCTCAGTACTTC.